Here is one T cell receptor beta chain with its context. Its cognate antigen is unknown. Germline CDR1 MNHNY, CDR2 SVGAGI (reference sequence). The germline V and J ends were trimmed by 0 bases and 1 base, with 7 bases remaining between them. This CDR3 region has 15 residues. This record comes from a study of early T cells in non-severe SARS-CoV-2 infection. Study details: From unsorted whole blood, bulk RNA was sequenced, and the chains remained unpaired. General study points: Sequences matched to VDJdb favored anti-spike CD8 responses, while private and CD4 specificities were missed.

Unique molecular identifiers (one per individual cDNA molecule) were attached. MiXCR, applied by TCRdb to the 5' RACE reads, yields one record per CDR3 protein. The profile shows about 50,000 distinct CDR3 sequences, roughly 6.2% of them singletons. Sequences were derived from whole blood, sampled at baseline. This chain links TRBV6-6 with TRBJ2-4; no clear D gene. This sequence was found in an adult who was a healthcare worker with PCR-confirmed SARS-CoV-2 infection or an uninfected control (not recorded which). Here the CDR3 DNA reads TGTGCCAGCAGTTACTCGCCGCAGGCCAAAAACATTCAGTACTTC. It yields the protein CASSYSPQAKNIQYF.